The entry that follows covers one TCR beta chain sequence. Its cognate antigen is unknown. Within the sample, other DNA sequences also encode this same CDR3. The treatment: roughly 18 received Ad26.COV2.S at low or high dose, single or two shots; about five received placebo; per-sample allocation not given. Samples came from day 63 after the first vaccine or placebo injection. This table comes from immunoSEQ multiplex PCR, and its TCRdb copy is limited to in-frame clones, with some not included. Of about 400,000 clones in the sample, 70% to 90% were seen once. Germline CDR1 KGHSH, CDR2 LQKENI. The V and J ends lost 3 bases and 1 base respectively, with 6 bases between them. This CDR3 comprises 13 residues. This record comes from a study of Ad26.COV2.S vaccination and SARS-CoV-2 variants. Study background: Dosing was one shot or two shots 56 days apart.

Study-wide points: The TCR-based breadth and depth measures might underestimate overall T cell responses. There was reportedly substantial breadth in spike-specific CD8+ and CD4+ T cell responses after vaccination.

The sequence came from a person between 18 and 59 years old who received the Ad26.COV2.S COVID-19 vaccine or a placebo. The V call is TRBV18, the J call TRBJ1-1; D unresolved. This specimen was peripheral blood, taken in a trial of Ad26.COV2.S vaccine versus placebo. CDR3 DNA sequence: TGTGCCAGCTCACCGCGGGGGAACACTGAAGCTTTCTTT. The encoded protein is CASSPRGNTEAFF.